These T cell receptor beta chains were read from a single sample in a study of blood T cell repertoires in COVID-19. Data came from immunoSEQ multiplex PCR; TCRdb stores just in-frame clones and leaves some out. The repertoire holds 150,000 to 200,000 clones, approximately 87% seen once, with roughly an eighth in the top ten. The material sequenced was peripheral blood. These receptors all stem from a woman in her 70s with COVID-19, enrolled during active disease. The CDR3 runs from the conserved cysteine through the conserved F or W. The D gene is left open where the match is weak. Only some rows state a clone size, as once, few, many or a class for expanded clones.

-	TRBD1	TRBV6-2/TRBV6-3	TRBJ2-3	TGTGCCAGCAGTTACCCGACAGGGGTTCAAGATACGCAGTATTTT	CASSYPTGVQDTQYF
-	TRBD1	TRBV4-3	TRBJ1-3	TGCGCCAGCAGCCAAGATTGGAGAAAGTTGGGGACAGTGGATGGAAACACCATATATTTT	CASSQDWRKLGTVDGNTIYF
-	-	TRBV30	TRBJ1-1	TGTGCCTGGAGTGTACCGGCAGGGGTGACTGAAGCTTTCTTT	CAWSVPAGVTEAFF
-	-	TRBV24-1	TRBJ1-5	TGTGCCACCAGTGATCGTCGGACTAATCAGCCCCAGCATTTT	CATSDRRTNQPQHF
-	TRBD1	TRBV19	TRBJ1-1	TGTGCCAGTAGTATAGTCGGCAGGGGGTCTGAAGCTTTCTTT	CASSIVGRGSEAFF
-	TRBD1	TRBV6-2/TRBV6-3	TRBJ2-5	TGTGCCAGCAGTTACTCCCAGGGGGCCAGGGAGACCCAGTACTTC	CASSYSQGARETQYF
-	-	TRBV2	TRBJ2-1	TGTGCCAGCCAAAAGGCGGGCTCCTACAATGAGCAGTTCTTC	CASQKAGSYNEQFF
-	TRBD2	TRBV6-5	TRBJ2-1	TGTGCCAGCAGTTTGGGACTAGCGGGAGGTTACAATGAGCAGTTCTTC	CASSLGLAGGYNEQFF
-	TRBD1	TRBV10-3	TRBJ1-2	TGTGCCATCAGTCAATCAGGGGGCAACTATGGCTACACCTTC	CAISQSGGNYGYTF
-	-	TRBV19	TRBJ1-1	TGTGCCAGTGGTCCAACAGGGATGAACACTGAAGCTTTCTTT	CASGPTGMNTEAFF
-	-	TRBV18	TRBJ2-7	TGTGCCAGCTCCGCGGACAGCTACGAGCAGTACTTC	CASSADSYEQYF
-	TRBD1	TRBV19	TRBJ1-5	TGTGCCAGTAGTAGAACAGGGGACCCCTCTAGCAATCAGCCCCAGCATTTT	CASSRTGDPSSNQPQHF
few	-	TRBV7-2	TRBJ2-3	TGTGCCAGCAGCTTGGGATGGGGCGATACGCAGTATTTT	CASSLGWGDTQYF
once	TRBD1	TRBV28	TRBJ1-1	TGTGCCAGCACCGGGACAGGGCGCACTGAAGCTTTCTTT	CASTGTGRTEAFF
-	-	TRBV28	TRBJ1-2	TGTGCCACCACCTCAGGCAGGGCCTATGGCTACACCTTC	CATTSGRAYGYTF
-	-	TRBV29-1	TRBJ2-3	TGCAGCGCCGGACTATTCACAGATACGCAGTATTTT	CSAGLFTDTQYF
-	TRBD2	TRBV10-1	TRBJ2-3	TGCGCCAGCAGGGGACTAGCGGGAGGCGGGGATACGCAGTATTTT	CASRGLAGGGDTQYF
few	-	TRBV6-5	TRBJ2-7	TGTGCCAGCAGTTCGGCGGGTACGTCCTACGAGCAGTACTTC	CASSSAGTSYEQYF
-	TRBD1	TRBV6-1	TRBJ2-7	TGTGCCAGCAGTGATTGGAGGGGACAGGGGGCAGGGGAGCAGTACTTC	CASSDWRGQGAGEQYF
few	TRBD2	TRBV7-2	TRBJ2-7	TGTGCCAGCAGCTTCCAGACTAGCGGGATCTACGAGCAGTACTTC	CASSFQTSGIYEQYF
-	-	TRBV5-1	TRBJ2-3	TGCGCCAGCAGGGAGCGGACCGGCACAGATACGCAGTATTTT	CASRERTGTDTQYF
-	TRBD2	TRBV3-1/TRBV3-2	TRBJ2-1	TGTGCCAGCAGCCTCCCCGGGATAGCGGGATACAATGAGCAGTTCTTC	CASSLPGIAGYNEQFF
-	-	TRBV1	TRBJ2-1	TGCACCAGCAGCCTCAGGGGCGGGAGCTCCTACAATGAGCAGTTCTTC	CTSSLRGGSSYNEQFF
-	-	TRBV29-1	TRBJ2-6	TGCAGCGTTGAAGTCACTGGGGCCAACGTCCTGACTTTC	CSVEVTGANVLTF
-	-	TRBV6-2/TRBV6-3	TRBJ2-7	TGTGCCAGCAGTTACTCTCCCACGGGAAGACCCTACGAGCAGTACTTC	CASSYSPTGRPYEQYF
few	-	TRBV5-8	TRBJ1-5	TGTGCCAGCAGCGTATTGCTGACAGGCCGGGGCAATCAGCCCCAGCATTTT	CASSVLLTGRGNQPQHF
-	TRBD1	TRBV18	TRBJ2-7	TGTGCCAGCTCACCGGGACAGGGGGCCTACGAGCAGTACTTC	CASSPGQGAYEQYF
-	TRBD1	TRBV27	TRBJ2-3	TGTGCCAGCAGTCCCCAACGGGACAGGAGGACAGATACGCAGTATTTT	CASSPQRDRRTDTQYF
-	TRBD1	TRBV6-6	TRBJ1-5	TGTGCCAGCTATGGGACAGAGAGCAATCAGCCCCAGCATTTT	CASYGTESNQPQHF
-	-	TRBV12-3/TRBV12-4	TRBJ1-5	TGTGCCAGCAGTTCAGGGTACAATCAGCCCCAGCATTTT	CASSSGYNQPQHF
-	TRBD1	TRBV19	TRBJ1-6	TGTGCCAGTAGTGTGTACGGGACAGGGGGCAATTCACCCCTCCACTTT	CASSVYGTGGNSPLHF
-	-	TRBV7-9	TRBJ2-5	TGTGCCAGCAGCCGCCCGTCGTCCGGGCAAGAGACCCAGTACTTC	CASSRPSSGQETQYF
-	-	TRBV4-2	TRBJ2-3	TGTGCCAGCGCTCAGTTGTCAGCGGGTGGCAGGGGGGACCCAGATACGCAGTATTTT	CASAQLSAGGRGDPDTQYF
-	-	TRBV30	TRBJ1-4	TGTGCCTGGAGTGTATACAGGACAGCAAATGAAAAACTGTTTTTT	CAWSVYRTANEKLFF
-	-	TRBV25-1	TRBJ1-3	TGTGCCAGCAGTCTACCGGGACAAGGAAACACCATATATTTT	CASSLPGQGNTIYF
-	-	TRBV28	TRBJ1-5	TGTGCCAGCAGTTTAGAGGGATATCAGCCCCAGCATTTT	CASSLEGYQPQHF
-	TRBD1	TRBV11-3	TRBJ2-1	TGTGCCAGCAGCCAGGACAGGGGGTTCAATGAGCAGTTCTTC	CASSQDRGFNEQFF
once	TRBD2	TRBV5-1	TRBJ2-2	TGCGCCAGCAGCGCAAAGTTTAGGACTAGCGGGTTCGGTTACACCGGGGAGCTGTTTTTT	CASSAKFRTSGFGYTGELFF
-	TRBD1	TRBV29-1	TRBJ1-2	TGCAGCTCCAGGACAGGAGCTAACTATGGCTACACCTTC	CSSRTGANYGYTF
-	TRBD2	TRBV19	TRBJ2-7	TGTGCCAGTAGTCTAACTAGCGGGAGCTCCTACTCCTACGAGCAGTACTTC	CASSLTSGSSYSYEQYF